The 11 T cell receptor beta chains given below trace back to one sample, sequenced in a study of T cells after yellow fever vaccination. From the 5' RACE reads, TCRdb called clonotypes with MiXCR, one entry per CDR3 protein. The sample lists more than 95,000 distinct CDR3 sequences; about 15% were seen once. The sequencing here drew on CD8+ T cells sorted from PBMCs, taken 5 days after the yellow fever booster vaccination. The source is a man between 18 and 35 years old who received the YFV17D yellow fever vaccine.

The chain joins TRBV19 to TRBJ1-5; possibly TRBD1 for D (6 bases). V was trimmed by 11 bases and J by 7 bases, leaving 12 bases between them. Per germline, CDR1 LNHDA and CDR2 SQIVND (reference sequence). CDR3 length: 11 amino acids. CDR3 coding DNA: TGTGCCGGGGGGGGCGGGCAGCCCCAGCATTTT. This codes for CAGGGGQPQHF.

The gene calls are TRBV23-1 and TRBJ1-1, with D perhaps matching TRBD1 (5 bases). TRBV23-1 is an ORF; its function is uncertain. V was cut by 0 bases and J by 3 bases, with 14 bases left in between. This CDR3 has 16 residues. The CDR3 loop is CASSQSGRGKDTEAFF. As DNA, the CDR3 is TGCGCCAGCAGTCAATCGGGGAGGGGTAAGGACACTGAAGCTTTCTTT.

This clonotype was picked up a small number of times. The chain joins TRBV6-5 to TRBJ2-1; 10 bases agree with TRBD1. V was pared by 4 bases and J by 3 bases, with 3 bases of the junction left unmatched. CDR3 length: 15 amino acids. Germline loops: CDR1 MNHEY, CDR2 SVGAGI. CDR3 coding DNA: TGTGCCAGCAGTTTGACAGGGGGCTTCTACAATGAGCAGTTCTTC. This sequence encodes CASSLTGGFYNEQFF.

This clonotype was seen a few times. The gene calls are TRBV7-9 and TRBJ2-1; the D gene is possibly TRBD2 (6 bases). Germline CDR1 and CDR2: SEHNR and FQNEAQ (reference sequence). This CDR3 is 16 amino acids long. Trimming left V 5 bases short and J 0 bases short, with 14 bases between. CDR3 nucleotides: TGTGCCAGCAGCGGGGTTGGGGGGAGCTCCTACAATGAGCAGTTCTTC. This translates into CASSGVGGSSYNEQFF.

J is TRBJ1-2 and V is TRBV20-1, with D unclear. With 6 bases removed from V and 1 base from J, the gap between germline ends came to 24 bases. Germline V lookup: CDR1 DFQATT, CDR2 SNEGSKA (reference sequence). The CDR3 runs 17 residues. The CDR3 bases are TGCAGTGCCGGACGGAAATTCGAGACAAGCCTTAACTATGGCTACACCTTC. This translates into CSAGRKFETSLNYGYTF.

This chain connects TRBV4-3 to TRBJ2-7; TRBD1 aligns across 8 bases. Germline-derived CDR1 and CDR2 are LGHNA and YSLEER. The V and J ends lost 0 bases and 0 bases, in that order; junction bases with no gene match: 4. The length of the CDR3 is 16 residues. CDR3 protein: CASSQDGTGTSYEQYV. CDR3 sequence (DNA): TGCGCCAGCAGCCAAGACGGGACAGGCACCTCCTACGAGCAGTACGTC.

This clonotype has only a few counts. The rearrangement uses TRBV29-1 and TRBJ1-3; 7 bases align to TRBD1. Trimming removed 4 bases from V and 0 bases from J; junction bases left unmatched: 9. Germline-derived CDR1 and CDR2 are SQVTM and ANQGSEA. This CDR3 region has 16 residues. The CDR3 sequence is CSVVGDSIISGNTIYF. The CDR3 DNA is TGCAGCGTTGTGGGGGACAGTATTATCTCTGGAAACACCATATATTTT.

This clonotype has just a few counts. The chain employs TRBV4-1 and TRBJ2-7; weak D call: TRBD2 (6 bases). CDR1 and CDR2 (germline): MGHRA, YSYEKL. The ends were cut back, 8 bases at V and 0 bases at J, with 17 bases in the middle. The CDR3 has 15 residues. The CDR3 nucleotides read TGCGCCAGCGGATTCCGGGACTCAAACTCCTACGAGCAGTACTTC. Amino acid sequence: CASGFRDSNSYEQYF.

This clonotype was recorded at least ten times. For the CDR3, the DNA is TGTGCCTTAGGACTAGCGGGGGGTTACAATGAGCAGTTCTTC. Residues: CALGLAGGYNEQFF. The chain couples TRBV6-1 to TRBJ2-1; 14 bases line up with TRBD2. The CDR3 is 14 amino acids. CDR1 is MNHNS, CDR2 SASEGT, per germline. V lost 11 bases, J lost 4 bases, and 4 bases stayed unmatched.

V usage is TRBV6-2 or TRBV6-3 and J usage is TRBJ1-2, with D possibly being TRBD1 (6 bases). Germline V gene data show CDR1 as MNHEY and CDR2 as SVGEGT. V was shortened by 7 bases and J by 8 bases, with 20 bases between the two germline ends. The CDR3 contains 14 residues. CDR3 DNA: TGTGCCAGCACCGACGCGGGGGGCGCGTACGGCTACACCTTC. The encoded protein is CASTDAGGAYGYTF.

The chain combines TRBV4-3 with TRBJ2-7, with 8 bases identical to TRBD1. This CDR3 has 16 residues. From germline, CDR1 is LGHNA and CDR2 YSLEER. With 6 bases clipped from V and 3 bases from J, the junction kept 13 bases outside the gene matches. CDR3 sequence: CASSMGAGTGNYEQYF. The CDR3 coding sequence is TGCGCCAGCAGTATGGGAGCCGGGACAGGAAACTACGAGCAGTACTTC.